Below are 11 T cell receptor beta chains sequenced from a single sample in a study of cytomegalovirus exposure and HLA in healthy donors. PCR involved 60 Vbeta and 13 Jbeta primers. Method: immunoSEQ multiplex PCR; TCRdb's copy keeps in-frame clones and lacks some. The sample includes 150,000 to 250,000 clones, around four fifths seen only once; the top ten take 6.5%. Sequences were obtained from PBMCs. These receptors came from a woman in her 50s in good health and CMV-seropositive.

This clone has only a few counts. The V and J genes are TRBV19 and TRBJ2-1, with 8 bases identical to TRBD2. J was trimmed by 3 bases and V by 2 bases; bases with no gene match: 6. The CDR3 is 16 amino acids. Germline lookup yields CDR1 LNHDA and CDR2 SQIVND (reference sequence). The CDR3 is CASSILSGSGYNEQFF. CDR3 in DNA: TGTGCCAGTAGTATATTAAGCGGGAGTGGCTACAATGAGCAGTTCTTC.

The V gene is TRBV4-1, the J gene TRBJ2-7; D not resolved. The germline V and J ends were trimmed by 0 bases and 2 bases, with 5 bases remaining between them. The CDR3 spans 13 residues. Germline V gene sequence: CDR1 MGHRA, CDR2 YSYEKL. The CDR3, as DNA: TGCGCCAGCAGCCAAGATTCAGCCTACGAGCAGTACTTC. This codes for CASSQDSAYEQYF.

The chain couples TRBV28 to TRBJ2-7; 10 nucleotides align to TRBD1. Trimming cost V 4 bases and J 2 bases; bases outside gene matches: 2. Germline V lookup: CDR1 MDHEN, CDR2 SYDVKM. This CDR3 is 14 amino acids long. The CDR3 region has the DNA TGTGCCAGCAGTTCCGGACAGGGGGCCTACGAGCAGTACTTC. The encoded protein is CASSSGQGAYEQYF.

The CDR3 DNA sequence: TGTGCCAGCAGCTTAGACCCAGGGGGGAACACCGGGGAGCTGTTTTTT. It yields the protein CASSLDPGGNTGELFF. The chain combines TRBV7-2 with TRBJ2-2; 7 bases map to TRBD1. After removal of 1 base from V and 1 base from J, the junction contained 3 bases not matched to a gene. The CDR3 spans 16 residues. Germline loops: CDR1 SGHTA, CDR2 FQGNSA.

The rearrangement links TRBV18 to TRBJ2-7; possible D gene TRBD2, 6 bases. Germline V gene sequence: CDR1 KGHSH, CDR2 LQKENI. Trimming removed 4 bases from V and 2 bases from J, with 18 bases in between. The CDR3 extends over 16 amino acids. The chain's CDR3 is CASSRFGGTSPYEQYF. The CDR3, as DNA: TGTGCCAGCTCACGATTTGGGGGGACCTCTCCCTACGAGCAGTACTTC. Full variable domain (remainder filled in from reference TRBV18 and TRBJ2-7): NAGVMQNPRHLVRRRGQEARLRCSPMKGHSHVYWYRQLPEEGLKFMVYLQKENIIDESGMPKERFSAEFPKEGPSILRIQQVVRGDSAAYFCASSRFGGTSPYEQYFGPGTRLTVT.

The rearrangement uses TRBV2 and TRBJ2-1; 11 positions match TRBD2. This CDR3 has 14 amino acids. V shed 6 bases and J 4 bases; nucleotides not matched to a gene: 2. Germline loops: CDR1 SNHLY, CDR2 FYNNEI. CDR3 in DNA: TGTGCCAGCAGCCCTAGCGGGGGGTACAATGAGCAGTTCTTC. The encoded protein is CASSPSGGYNEQFF.

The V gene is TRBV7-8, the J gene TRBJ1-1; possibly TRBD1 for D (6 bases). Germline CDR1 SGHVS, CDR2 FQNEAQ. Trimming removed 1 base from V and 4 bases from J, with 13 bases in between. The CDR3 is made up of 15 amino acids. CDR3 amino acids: CASSLDGGGGTEAFF. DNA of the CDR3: TGTGCCAGCAGCTTAGATGGGGGCGGAGGCACTGAAGCTTTCTTT.

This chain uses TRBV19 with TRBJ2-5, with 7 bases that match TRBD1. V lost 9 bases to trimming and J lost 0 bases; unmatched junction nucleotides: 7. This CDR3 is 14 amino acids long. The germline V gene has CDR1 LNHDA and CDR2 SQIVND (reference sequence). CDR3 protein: CASRDSLYQETQYF. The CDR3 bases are TGTGCCAGCAGGGACAGTTTGTACCAAGAGACCCAGTACTTC. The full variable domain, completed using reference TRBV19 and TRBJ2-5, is DGGITQSPKYLFRKEGQNVTLSCEQNLNHDAMYWYRQDPGQGLRLIYYSQIVNDFQKGDIAEGYSVSREKKESFPLTVTSAQKNPTAFYLCASRDSLYQETQYFGPGTRLLVL.

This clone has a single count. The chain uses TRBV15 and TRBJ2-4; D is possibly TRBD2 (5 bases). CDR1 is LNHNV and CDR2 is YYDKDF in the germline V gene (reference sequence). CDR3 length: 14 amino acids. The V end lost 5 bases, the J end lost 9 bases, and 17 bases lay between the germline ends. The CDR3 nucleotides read TGTGCCACCAGCCCCAGGCAAGAGGGTTCCATTCAGTACTTC. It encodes CATSPRQEGSIQYF.

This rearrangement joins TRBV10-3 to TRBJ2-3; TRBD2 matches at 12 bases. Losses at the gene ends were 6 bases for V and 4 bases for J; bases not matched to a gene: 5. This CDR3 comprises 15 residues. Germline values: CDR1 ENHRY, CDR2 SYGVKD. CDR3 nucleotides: TGTGCCATCAGGCTAGCGGGAGGGCCCTCAGATACGCAGTATTTT. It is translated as CAIRLAGGPSDTQYF.

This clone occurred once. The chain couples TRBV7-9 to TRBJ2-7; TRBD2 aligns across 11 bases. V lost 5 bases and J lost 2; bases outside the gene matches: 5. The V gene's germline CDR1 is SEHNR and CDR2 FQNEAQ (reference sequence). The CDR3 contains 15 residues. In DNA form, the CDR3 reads TGTGCCAGCAGCCGGGGGACTAGCGGCACCTACGAGCAGTACTTC. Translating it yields CASSRGTSGTYEQYF.